A selection of T cell receptor beta chains follows, all from one sample in a study of CD8 T cells in Susac syndrome. From the immunoSEQ multiplex PCR reads, TCRdb called clonotypes with MiXCR, one entry per CDR3 protein. The sample includes some 130,000 distinct CDR3 sequences, more than 85% seen only once; the top ten take about 0.18%. The sample taken for sequencing was CD8+ T cells from PBMCs. The origin of the receptors is a human donor with Susac syndrome. Both conserved end residues are part of each CDR3. D genes are given only for firm matches. Expanded clones are given a class, and other clones once, few, many or no size at all.

d_call,clone_size,v_call,j_call,cdr3_aa,cdr3_nt
TRBD2,-,TRBV6-1,TRBJ2-3,CASTLTSADTQYF,TGTGCCAGCACCCTGACTAGCGCAGATACGCAGTATTTT
TRBD2,-,TRBV19,TRBJ2-1,CASSDASGNHNEQFF,TGTGCCAGTAGTGACGCTAGCGGGAACCACAATGAGCAGTTCTTC
-,-,TRBV11-1,TRBJ1-1,CASSLELGNTEAFF,TGTGCCAGCAGCTTAGAACTCGGGAACACTGAAGCTTTCTTT
-,once,TRBV28,TRBJ2-1,CASSLYSELAPRNEQFF,TGTGCCAGCAGTTTATATTCGGAACTAGCCCCCCGCAATGAGCAGTTCTTC
-,-,TRBV24-1,TRBJ2-1,CATSDPPSGQDNEQFF,TGTGCCACCAGTGACCCCCCAAGCGGCCAAGACAATGAGCAGTTCTTC
-,-,TRBV9,TRBJ1-4,CASSVEGDEKLFF,TGTGCCAGCAGCGTGGAGGGTGACGAAAAACTGTTTTTT
-,-,TRBV11-2,TRBJ2-5,CASSLYRSNQETQYF,TGTGCCAGCAGCTTATATCGTAGCAACCAAGAGACCCAGTACTTC
TRBD2,-,TRBV5-5,TRBJ2-7,CASSLFLAGGLEEQYF,TGTGCCAGCAGCTTATTTCTAGCGGGAGGTTTAGAGGAGCAGTACTTC
-,-,TRBV27,TRBJ2-1,CASSAPGLKSYNEQFF,TGTGCCAGCAGCGCGCCCGGACTCAAAAGTTACAATGAGCAGTTCTTC
-,once,TRBV27,TRBJ2-1,CASSFFGSANEQFF,TGTGCCAGCAGTTTTTTTGGGAGTGCAAATGAGCAGTTCTTC
-,-,TRBV27,TRBJ2-3,CASSLWGIGGSDTQYF,TGTGCCAGCAGTTTATGGGGCATCGGGGGCTCAGATACGCAGTATTTT
-,-,TRBV30,TRBJ2-7,CAWGYAYEQYF,TGTGCCTGGGGGTACGCCTACGAGCAGTACTTC
-,-,TRBV20-1,TRBJ1-5,CSARGPGQISNQPQHF,TGCAGTGCTAGAGGACCGGGACAAATTAGCAATCAGCCCCAGCATTTT
-,-,TRBV6-5,TRBJ1-5,CASSYLPANSNQPQHF,TGTGCCAGCAGTTACTTGCCGGCTAATAGCAATCAGCCCCAGCATTTT
-,-,TRBV4-1,TRBJ2-5,CASSQDSTGSLETQYF,TGCGCCAGCAGCCAAGATTCTACAGGGTCCCTAGAGACCCAGTACTTC
TRBD2,-,TRBV15,TRBJ2-3,CATAVLADTDTQYF,TGTGCCACCGCGGTACTAGCGGACACAGATACGCAGTATTTT
-,-,TRBV29-1,TRBJ1-1,CSVLLAEAFF,TGCAGCGTCTTACTCGCTGAAGCTTTCTTT
-,-,TRBV4-1,TRBJ2-5,CASSQDDEWAVTKQETQYF,TGCGCCAGCAGCCAAGATGATGAATGGGCCGTGACGAAACAAGAGACCCAGTACTTC
-,-,TRBV6-1,TRBJ2-5,CASSAYRYQETQYF,TGTGCCAGCAGTGCCTACAGGTACCAAGAGACCCAGTACTTC
TRBD2,-,TRBV4-1,TRBJ2-7,CASSHRQGLAGYEQYF,TGCGCCAGCAGCCACAGACAGGGACTAGCGGGCTACGAGCAGTACTTC
TRBD2,-,TRBV12-3/TRBV12-4,TRBJ2-1,CASILFGTSPQFF,TGTGCCAGCATTCTCTTCGGGACTAGCCCTCAGTTCTTC
-,-,TRBV6-6,TRBJ1-5,CASSRRDSNQPQHF,TGTGCCAGCAGCCGCCGGGACAGCAATCAGCCCCAGCATTTT
-,-,TRBV13,TRBJ2-7,CASTQGGQLYEQYF,TGTGCCAGCACCCAGGGAGGACAGCTCTACGAGCAGTACTTC
-,-,TRBV4-1,TRBJ2-1,CASSQDLAIEQFF,TGCGCCAGCAGCCAAGACCTAGCAATCGAGCAGTTCTTC
-,-,TRBV7-9,TRBJ1-2,CASSAFNGYTF,TGTGCCAGCAGCGCATTCAATGGCTACACCTTC
-,-,TRBV6-5,TRBJ1-1,CASSLSPSPPPRMNTEAFF,TGTGCCAGCAGTTTATCGCCGTCCCCGCCACCTCGGATGAACACTGAAGCTTTCTTT
-,-,TRBV12-3/TRBV12-4,TRBJ2-1,CASSFVQDGQDEQFF,TGTGCCAGCAGTTTCGTTCAGGATGGACAAGATGAGCAGTTCTTC
-,-,TRBV2,TRBJ2-7,CASSDVAETYEQYF,TGTGCCAGCAGTGATGTGGCCGAAACCTACGAGCAGTACTTC
-,once,TRBV4-2,TRBJ2-1,CASSQDSTGSSYNEQFF,TGTGCCAGCAGCCAAGATAGCACCGGCAGCTCCTACAATGAGCAGTTCTTC
-,-,TRBV15,TRBJ1-1,CATSRGLQQMNTEAFF,TGTGCCACCAGCAGAGGTTTGCAGCAGATGAACACTGAAGCTTTCTTT
-,-,TRBV7-9,TRBJ1-4,CASSSGGEKLFF,TGTGCCAGCAGCTCGGGGGGGGAAAAACTGTTTTTT
-,-,TRBV6-6,TRBJ1-2,CASTYGGSGGYTF,TGTGCCAGCACCTACGGCGGGTCAGGAGGCTACACCTTC
-,once,TRBV29-1,TRBJ2-7,CSVRGDPSSYEQYF,TGCAGCGTTAGAGGGGACCCCAGCTCCTACGAGCAGTACTTC
-,-,TRBV3-1,TRBJ2-2,CASSQGERGVTGELFF,TGTGCCAGCAGCCAAGGAGAAAGGGGCGTCACCGGGGAGCTGTTTTTT